These 19 T cell receptor beta chains share one sample of origin, sequenced in a study of PD-1 blockade in classical Hodgkin lymphoma. The time point was: cycle 4 day 1 (C4D1), after 5 to 7 weeks of nivolumab. Every patient relapsed after autologous stem cell transplantation, and brentuximab vedotin exposure varied. Magnetic negative selection served to purify CD4+ T cells out of PBMCs that had been thawed. Only in-frame clones appear in the TCRdb table, and some are missing; sequencing was by immunoSEQ multiplex PCR. The table has some 30,000 clones, about 81% seen once. The sample here was CD4+ T cells from blood, taken before the fourth cycle of nivolumab. Source of these receptors: a human donor with classical Hodgkin lymphoma.

This chain joins TRBV5-6 and TRBJ2-1; 15 bases fit TRBD2. After removal of 7 bases from V and 0 bases from J, the junction contained 8 bases not matched to a gene. The CDR3 covers 18 residues. Germline CDR1 is SGHDT and CDR2 is YYEEEE. DNA of the CDR3: TGTGCCAGCGGCAGGACTAGCGGGGGGGTTAGCTCCTACAATGAGCAGTTCTTC. Its translation: CASGRTSGGVSSYNEQFF.

The genes are TRBV2 and TRBJ2-1; D might be TRBD1 or TRBD2, each matching 5 bases. Germline V gives CDR1 SNHLY, CDR2 FYNNEI. V shed 5 bases and J shed 8 bases, with 19 bases lying between them. The CDR3 sequence is 15 residues long. The CDR3 nucleotides read TGTGCCAGCAGTTTTGACAGTCTCCGAGGGGATGAGCAGTTCTTC. The encoded protein is CASSFDSLRGDEQFF.

This clone was seen a single time. The chain carries TRBV5-6 and TRBJ2-3; the match to TRBD2 covers 13 bases. Germline CDR1 is SGHDT and CDR2 is YYEEEE. The CDR3 consists of 17 residues. Germline trimming cut 4 bases from V and 3 bases from J; bases unmatched to any gene: 8. CDR3 sequence (DNA): TGTGCCAGCAGCCAGACTAGCGGGGGGATCCTTACAGATACGCAGTATTTT. It codes for CASSQTSGGILTDTQYF.

V gene TRBV7-8 combines with J gene TRBJ2-7, with 8 bases matching TRBD1. The CDR3 runs 15 residues. With V trimmed by 1 base and J by 3 bases, 5 bases remained unmatched. The germline V gene encodes CDR1 SGHVS and CDR2 FQNEAQ. In nucleotides, the CDR3 is TGTGCCAGCAGCTTAGAGACAGGGGTGGGCTACGAGCAGTACTTC. Its protein is CASSLETGVGYEQYF.

CDR3: CASSLDILWGGYTF. The CDR3 region has the DNA TGTGCCAGCAGCTTGGACATCCTCTGGGGTGGCTACACCTTC. This chain joins TRBV7-9 and TRBJ1-2, with D perhaps TRBD1 (5 bases). V was pared by 3 bases and J by 7 bases, with 15 bases between. CDR3 length: 14 residues. Looked up from germline, CDR1 is SEHNR and CDR2 is FQNEAQ (reference sequence).

The CDR3 region is CSVDLRGILGGYTF. CDR3 DNA sequence: TGCAGCGTTGATCTCAGAGGTATTCTCGGGGGCTACACCTTC. The V call is TRBV29-1, the J call TRBJ1-2; unclear D gene. CDR1 and CDR2 from the germline V gene are SQVTM and ANQGSEA. V shed 3 bases and J shed 8 bases, with 19 bases lying between them. This CDR3 is built from 14 residues.

The chain has TRBV5-8 and TRBJ2-7, with D perhaps TRBD1 (5 bases). The CDR3 extends over 17 amino acids. Looked up from germline, CDR1 is SGHTS and CDR2 is YDEGEE. Trimming cost V 2 bases and J 2 bases, with 20 bases left between them. CDR3 sequence (DNA): TGTGCCAGCAGCTTTTTACTGACCGGATGGGGCACCTACGAGCAGTACTTC. This sequence encodes CASSFLLTGWGTYEQYF.

The genes are TRBV7-9 and TRBJ1-1, with 8 bases that match TRBD1. Germline CDR1 is SEHNR and CDR2 is FQNEAQ (reference sequence). The J segment lost 3 bases and the V segment lost 3 bases, leaving 3 bases of the junction unmatched. The CDR3 runs 14 residues. The CDR3 is CASSFGQGDTEAFF. DNA for the CDR3: TGTGCCAGCAGCTTCGGACAGGGTGACACTGAAGCTTTCTTT. Complete variable domain (other parts from reference TRBV7-9 and TRBJ1-1): DTGVSQNPRHKITKRGQNVTFRCDPISEHNRLYWYRQTLGQGPEFLTYFQNEAQLEKSRLLSDRFSAERPKGSFSTLEIQRTEQGDSAMYLCASSFGQGDTEAFFGQGTRLTVV.

The chain employs TRBV7-2 and TRBJ1-3, with D possibly being TRBD1 (6 bases). The CDR3 covers 19 residues. V was trimmed by 5 bases and J by 0 bases, leaving 23 bases between them. The germline V gene has CDR1 SGHTA and CDR2 FQGNSA. CDR3 bases: TGTGCCAGCAGCCCGAGGACAGTTGGTCCCTTTCGCTCTGGAAACACCATATATTTT. It translates to CASSPRTVGPFRSGNTIYF.

The rearrangement uses TRBV19 and TRBJ1-1, with D hard to call. Trimming removed 0 bases at V and 7 bases at J, with 9 bases between. The CDR3 extends over 13 amino acids. Germline CDR1 is LNHDA and CDR2 is SQIVND (reference sequence). CDR3 sequence (DNA): TGTGCCAGTAGTATAGAGGACGGCTTTGAAGCTTTCTTT. It yields the protein CASSIEDGFEAFF.

This sequence joins TRBV19 and TRBJ2-5; D possibly matches TRBD1 or TRBD2 (5 bases each). This CDR3 is built from 17 residues. With 2 bases removed from V and 2 bases from J, the gap between germline ends came to 18 bases. CDR1 and CDR2 from the germline V gene are LNHDA and SQIVND (reference sequence). The CDR3 protein is CASSISYRGLGQETQYF. CDR3 in DNA: TGTGCCAGTAGTATAAGTTATCGGGGCTTGGGACAAGAGACCCAGTACTTC.

The chain recombines TRBV7-3 with TRBJ1-1, with D maybe TRBD1 (6 bases). This CDR3 is built from 14 residues. Germline V CDR1 and CDR2: SGHTA, FQGTGA. V lost 5 bases and J lost 5, with 15 bases in between. This chain's CDR3 is CASSPTRGGTEAFF. CDR3 sequence (DNA): TGTGCCAGCAGCCCAACCAGGGGCGGGACTGAAGCTTTCTTT.

The chain links TRBV14 to TRBJ2-2; TRBD1 is a possible D gene (8 bases). CDR3 length: 15 residues. Germline V gives CDR1 SGHDN, CDR2 FVKESK. With 1 base removed from V and 6 bases from J, the gap between germline ends came to 12 bases. The chain's CDR3 is CASSQGQGRAGELFF. In DNA, the CDR3 is TGTGCCAGCAGCCAAGGACAGGGGAGGGCCGGGGAGCTGTTTTTT.

The chain is built from TRBV10-3 and TRBJ1-1; D not certain. In germline, CDR1 is ENHRY, CDR2 SYGVKD. Trimming took off 5 bases at V and 0 bases at J, with 7 bases between the two ends. This CDR3 spans 13 amino acids. The chain's CDR3 is CAISNPMNTEAFF. CDR3 DNA sequence: TGTGCCATCAGTAACCCAATGAACACTGAAGCTTTCTTT.

V gene TRBV7-2 combines with J gene TRBJ2-7; either TRBD1 or TRBD2 may supply D (5 bases each). Germline V CDR1 and CDR2: SGHTA, FQGNSA. This CDR3 is 15 amino acids long. V lost 5 bases, J lost 3 bases, and 17 bases lay in between. The CDR3 DNA reads as TGTGCCAGCAGCCGCCCCTGGGACCCCAACTACGAGCAGTACTTC. The encoded protein is CASSRPWDPNYEQYF.

This chain links TRBV28 with TRBJ1-6; perhaps TRBD1 as D (5 bases). This CDR3 is 15 amino acids long. The ends were cut back, 5 bases at V and 7 bases at J, with 15 bases in the middle. Germline lookup yields CDR1 MDHEN and CDR2 SYDVKM. CDR3 DNA sequence: TGTGCCAGCAGTCCTCGGAGGAGGGGAAATTCACCCCTCCACTTT. It encodes CASSPRRRGNSPLHF.

Turning to this clone: Its ends do not fully match the called genes, so a read error is possible. The chain carries TRBV6-1 and TRBJ1-6; D not certain. From germline, CDR1 is MNHNS and CDR2 SASEGT. The CDR3 has 12 residues. The DNA of the CDR3 is TGTGCCAGCAGTTATATGATTTCAACCCTCCACTTT. It translates to CASSYMISTLHF.

This chain connects TRBV7-9 to TRBJ1-1; D is undetermined. This CDR3 contains 11 residues. Germline-derived CDR1 and CDR2 are SEHNR and FQNEAQ (reference sequence). Trimming cost V 5 bases and J 10 bases, with 11 bases left between them. DNA for the CDR3: TGTGCCAGCAGCCAGACAAACAGAGCTTTCTTT. Amino acids: CASSQTNRAFF.

The chain couples TRBV4-3 to TRBJ2-5; TRBD1 matches at 10 bases. The junction had 6 bases not matched to a gene; V was cut back by 3 bases and J by 2 bases. Germline V CDR1 and CDR2: LGHNA, YSLEER. The CDR3 sequence is 16 residues long. The CDR3: CASSHSGQGGQETQYF. The CDR3 bases are TGCGCCAGCAGCCACTCCGGACAGGGGGGGCAAGAGACCCAGTACTTC.